This T cell receptor (beta chain) was recovered during a study of control samples from healthy donors and cancer patients. This clone has a single count. Repertoires were generated with immunoSEQ multiplex PCR, while TCRdb's copy carries only in-frame clones and drops some. The sample lists tens of thousands of clones; 95% were seen once. The CDR3 runs to 13 residues. Per germline, CDR1 SGHRS and CDR2 YFSETQ. The V gene end was trimmed by 5 bases and the J gene end by 3 bases; junction bases not matched to a gene: 0. The chain carries TRBV5-1 and TRBJ2-7; 12 nucleotides agree with TRBD2. The receptor was derived from a man aged 30 to 45 in good health. The sequenced material came from blood. CDR3 bases: TGCGCCAGCAGGACTAGCGGGAGCTACGAGCAGTACTTC. It translates to CASRTSGSYEQYF.